This T cell receptor beta chain was recorded in a study of shared clonotypes between healthy human individuals. Germline values: CDR1 SQVTM, CDR2 ANQGSEA. V dropped 6 bases and J dropped 5 bases, with 22 bases sitting between them. This CDR3 region has 15 residues. This clone was seen only a few times. What it recognizes is unknown. Broader study findings: The study found lower generation probabilities in non-shared clonotypes than in those shared by all four donors.

The protocol was immunoSEQ multiplex PCR, while the TCRdb copy is restricted to in-frame clones and leaves out a portion. The profile covers 2 million to 3 million clones, with roughly 93% appearing a single time and approximately 0.36% taken by the ten largest. The chain carries TRBV29-1 and TRBJ1-2; D may be TRBD1 (6 bases). Sequencing used naive CD4+ T cells from PBMCs. Subset given: CD45RA+ positively selected. The TCR originated in a man aged 18-30 years in good health. Some clones in this sample may be carry-over from other donors' samples. Written as DNA, the CDR3 is TGCAGCGTCAAATCAGTCGTGGGCAGGGGATATGGCTACACCTTC. The encoded protein is CSVKSVVGRGYGYTF.